This T cell receptor (beta chain) originates from a study of CD8 T cells in ankylosing spondylitis. Findings and caveats of the study: As reported, disease-linked clones showed significant enrichment in matched ankylosing spondylitis synovial fluid. A motif in TCR beta, a set of under ten highly homologous variants, appeared characteristic of ankylosing spondylitis blood.

The CDR3 covers 14 residues. Trimming pared 3 bases from V and 1 base from J, leaving 9 bases between. Germline-derived CDR1 and CDR2 are KGHSH and LQKENI. Quantitative 5'-RACE was performed with molecular barcodes, and it yielded the TCR beta libraries. TCRdb recomputed calls from the 5' RACE reads with MiXCR, one row per CDR3 protein. The data contain some 250,000 distinct CDR3 sequences, around 10% of them singletons. Many counts were recorded for this clonotype. Antigen unknown. Sequencing was done on a sample of blood, either unsorted or a sorted T cell fraction (not recorded which). The TCR originated in a male donor with ankylosing spondylitis or in good health (not recorded which). The chain combines TRBV18 with TRBJ2-5; D uncertain. In DNA form, the CDR3 reads TGTGCCAGCTCACCTTGGGAAACCCAAGAGACCCAGTACTTC. Residues: CASSPWETQETQYF.